The clone carrying this T cell receptor beta chain was counted between two and nine times. This CDR3 region has 14 residues. The V and J ends lost 4 bases and 7 bases, in that order; junction bases with no gene match: 7. Germline V gene data show CDR1 as SGHTA and CDR2 as FQGNSA. TCRdb re-called the 5' RACE reads through MiXCR, storing one row per CDR3 protein. The sample includes around 300,000 distinct CDR3 sequences, less than 9.5% of them seen just once. The data were taken from a study of T-cell memory formation after mild COVID-19. The genes are TRBV7-2 and TRBJ1-2, with TRBD1 matching 9 bases. Sample: PBMCs or a T cell subset sorted from them (not recorded which). The sequence came from a man younger than 35 who had mild COVID-19 (a few samples of this study predate the infection). Cell type and time point are not known. DNA for the CDR3: TGTGCCAGCAGCTCCCGCGGGACAGGGCTTGGCTACACCTTC. Translation gives CASSSRGTGLGYTF.